The rows below give T cell receptor beta chains drawn from one sample of a study of molecular identifiers for immune sequencing clone quantification. TCRdb reprocessed the PCR reads via MiXCR and lists one record per CDR3 protein. Among more than 550,000 distinct CDR3 sequences listed, around 25% were seen once. What was sequenced was naive CD8+ T cells from blood, with Jurkat cell RNA spiked in. The receptors derive from a human donor in good health. Some libraries in this study had Jurkat cell RNA spiked in. CDR3s include the opening cysteine and the closing phenylalanine or tryptophan. The D gene is left open where the match is weak. Clone size is shown for a subset of rows, as once, few, many or a class of expanded clone.

d_gene	v_gene	j_gene	abundance	CDR3aa	CDR3nt
NA	TRBV5-1	TRBJ1-2	many	CASSLAGDSNFRYGYTF	TGCGCCAGCAGCTTGGCCGGGGACTCAAATTTCCGTTATGGCTACACCTTC
TRBD1	TRBV28	TRBJ2-3	many	CASSSLITRQGLDTQYF	TGTGCCAGCAGTTCTCTAATAACCCGACAGGGGTTGGATACGCAGTATTTT
TRBD1	TRBV20-1	TRBJ1-3	many	CSARDPRTGGNTIYF	TGCAGTGCTAGAGATCCCAGGACAGGGGGCAACACCATATATTTT
TRBD2	TRBV3-1	TRBJ2-7	NA	CASSPRSSGVPSYEQYF	TGTGCCAGCAGCCCTCGGTCTAGCGGGGTACCTAGCTACGAGCAGTACTTC
NA	TRBV28	TRBJ1-5	few	CASSRTVSNQPQHF	TGTGCCAGCAGTCGGACAGTTAGCAATCAGCCCCAGCATTTT
TRBD1	TRBV5-1	TRBJ2-7	NA	CASSWLGTGRVEQYF	TGCGCCAGCAGCTGGCTCGGGACAGGGAGAGTCGAGCAGTACTTC
NA	TRBV15	TRBJ2-3	many	CATSRDPLTDTQYF	TGTGCCACCAGCAGAGATCCCCTCACAGATACGCAGTATTTT
TRBD2	TRBV7-2	TRBJ2-2	many	CASRLMTSGVGGELFF	TGTGCCAGCAGATTAATGACTAGCGGGGTGGGCGGGGAGCTGTTTTTT
NA	TRBV4-2	TRBJ2-5	many	CASSQVIVETQYF	TGTGCCAGCAGCCAAGTTATCGTAGAGACCCAGTACTTC
NA	TRBV27	TRBJ2-1	NA	CASSLGAGASYNEQFF	TGTGCCAGCAGTTTAGGGGCAGGGGCCTCCTACAATGAGCAGTTCTTC
TRBD1	TRBV27	TRBJ1-1	NA	CASSLLTGGPSVPEAFF	TGTGCCAGCAGTTTATTAACAGGGGGCCCGTCGGTTCCTGAAGCTTTCTTT
NA	TRBV4-3	TRBJ2-7	many	CASSQGVDLTYEQYF	TGCGCCAGCAGCCAAGGCGTGGACCTGACCTACGAGCAGTACTTC
TRBD2	TRBV6-2/TRBV6-3	TRBJ2-7	NA	CASSGLAETSYEQYF	TGTGCCAGCAGTGGACTAGCGGAGACCTCCTACGAGCAGTACTTC
NA	TRBV6-5	TRBJ2-1	few	CASSQPGSGFNEQFF	TGTGCCAGCAGTCAGCCGGGATCAGGGTTTAATGAGCAGTTCTTC
NA	TRBV7-9	TRBJ2-7	NA	CASGLGGREQYF	TGTGCCAGCGGCTTAGGGGGTCGGGAGCAGTACTTC
TRBD2	TRBV11-3	TRBJ2-3	NA	CASSSRLAGNETDTQYF	TGTGCCAGCAGCTCCCGACTAGCGGGAAACGAAACAGATACGCAGTATTTT
TRBD2	TRBV5-1	TRBJ2-1	many	CASSALAGYNEQFF	TGCGCCAGCAGCGCACTAGCGGGGTACAATGAGCAGTTCTTC
TRBD2	TRBV28	TRBJ2-7	many	CASSFAGLGQGEQYF	TGTGCCAGCAGTTTTGCGGGACTAGGTCAGGGCGAGCAGTACTTC
NA	TRBV12-3/TRBV12-4	TRBJ2-7	many	CASQGTVSPEQYF	TGTGCCAGCCAAGGCACAGTGTCCCCCGAGCAGTACTTC
TRBD1	TRBV27	TRBJ1-2	NA	CASSYGQGISYGYTF	TGTGCCAGCAGCTATGGACAGGGAATAAGCTATGGCTACACCTTC
TRBD1	TRBV28	TRBJ2-5	NA	CATIGDSLYQETQYF	TGTGCCACCATTGGGGACAGTTTGTACCAAGAGACCCAGTACTTC
NA	TRBV7-9	TRBJ2-7	NA	CASSSVNNYEQYF	TGTGCCAGCAGCTCCGTCAATAATTACGAGCAGTACTTC
NA	TRBV6-5	TRBJ2-3	many	CASSYLGVSTDTQYF	TGTGCCAGCAGTTACCTAGGGGTTAGCACAGATACGCAGTATTTT
NA	TRBV20-1	TRBJ2-2	few	CSAGYTSAGELFF	TGCAGTGCGGGTTACACCTCCGCCGGGGAGCTGTTTTTT
NA	TRBV7-9	TRBJ2-3	many	CASSHSLERPTDTQYF	TGTGCCAGCAGTCACTCCTTGGAACGGCCCACAGATACGCAGTATTTT
TRBD1	TRBV4-3	TRBJ1-6	NA	CASSREAGQGALSPLHF	TGCGCCAGCAGCCGAGAGGCGGGGCAGGGGGCACTTTCACCCCTCCACTTT
NA	TRBV30	TRBJ2-3	many	CARDTAGTDTQYF	TGTGCCCGGGACACGGCGGGCACAGATACGCAGTATTTT
NA	TRBV6-2/TRBV6-3	TRBJ1-2	few	CASSYPRERTDYGYTF	TGTGCCAGCAGTTACCCCAGAGAGAGGACAGACTATGGCTACACCTTC
TRBD1	TRBV6-2/TRBV6-3	TRBJ1-5	few	CASSYSRGGGQPQHF	TGTGCCAGCAGTTACTCGAGAGGGGGCGGACAGCCCCAGCATTTT
NA	TRBV12-3/TRBV12-4	TRBJ2-3	many	CASTSSQTDTQYF	TGTGCCAGCACCTCTTCTCAAACAGATACGCAGTATTTT
TRBD2	TRBV20-1	TRBJ2-7	many	CSANLAGKYEQYF	TGCAGTGCTAATCTAGCGGGGAAGTACGAGCAGTACTTC
NA	TRBV28	TRBJ2-7	NA	CASSFRGQSYEQYF	TGTGCCAGCAGTTTCAGAGGACAGTCCTACGAGCAGTACTTC
NA	TRBV30	TRBJ2-7	NA	CAWSKGQLHEQYF	TGTGCCTGGAGTAAGGGGCAGTTACACGAGCAGTACTTC
NA	TRBV27	TRBJ1-1	few	CASSSSGRNTEAFF	TGTGCCAGCAGTTCGTCTGGACGGAACACTGAAGCTTTCTTT
NA	TRBV27	TRBJ1-1	many	CASSTPTGEAFF	TGTGCCAGCAGTACGCCGACAGGTGAAGCTTTCTTT
TRBD2	TRBV28	TRBJ2-5	NA	CAGSPSGGVTQYF	TGTGCCGGCAGTCCGTCTGGGGGGGTAACCCAGTACTTC
NA	TRBV28	TRBJ1-5	many	CATTDGSNQPQHF	TGTGCCACCACCGACGGGAGCAATCAGCCCCAGCATTTT
NA	TRBV12-3/TRBV12-4	TRBJ1-2	NA	CASSFQTSRYGYTF	TGTGCCAGCAGTTTTCAAACATCGCGCTATGGCTACACCTTC
TRBD2	TRBV14	TRBJ2-7	NA	CASSQDPGGSETAKYF	TGTGCCAGCAGCCAAGATCCGGGCGGGAGTGAGACGGCGAAGTACTTC
NA	TRBV7-9	TRBJ2-7	many	CASSLVGPGLGEQYF	TGTGCCAGCAGCTTGGTCGGCCCGGGTCTCGGCGAGCAGTACTTC
NA	TRBV20-1	TRBJ2-2	NA	CSARGPLDRNTGELFF	TGCAGTGCTAGAGGACCCTTAGACAGAAACACCGGGGAGCTGTTTTTT
NA	TRBV20-1	TRBJ2-3	many	CSARDSGHSTDTQYF	TGCAGTGCTAGAGATTCAGGGCATAGCACAGATACGCAGTATTTT